These 11 T cell receptor beta chains were all obtained from the same sample, sequenced in a study of T cells in Graves' hyperthyroidism and ophthalmopathy. Amplified TCR beta CDR3 regions derived from RNA transcripts. RT-PCR in the first round (using the HTBI primer set) targeted the TCR CDR3. TCRdb ran MiXCR on the multiplex PCR reads and lists one entry per CDR3 protein. Of 300,000 to 400,000 distinct CDR3 sequences listed, roughly 23% are singletons. The sequenced sample consisted of blood. The receptors were sampled from a woman between 50 and 59 years old with Graves' hyperthyroidism.

In this sample, this clonotype turned up many times. The chain employs TRBV12-3 or TRBV12-4 and TRBJ2-2, with D unclear. Between the trimmed V and J ends, which lost 7 bases and 0 bases, there was a span of 15 bases. CDR3 length equals 16 residues. The CDR3 reads CASTDRTTANTGELFF. CDR3 nucleotide sequence: TGTGCCAGCACCGATCGGACGACCGCGAACACCGGGGAGCTGTTTTTT.

V usage is TRBV5-4 and J usage is TRBJ2-3, with D tentatively TRBD2 (5 bases). The CDR3 runs 15 residues. Germline V gene lookup returns CDR1 SGHNT and CDR2 YYREEE (reference sequence). Trimming took off 5 bases at V and 7 bases at J, with 20 bases between the two ends. CDR3 sequence (DNA): TGTGCCAGCAGATCGGAACTAGTGGAAAGGAATACGCAGTATTTT. It yields the protein CASRSELVERNTQYF.

Comment on this clonotype: A single base separates this from a much larger clone, so it may be a read error. This sequence joins TRBV27 and TRBJ1-1; D is undetermined. CDR3 length: 11 amino acids. V was pared by 4 bases and J by 11 bases, with 11 bases between. Germline CDR1 MNHEY, CDR2 SMNVEV (reference sequence). CDR3 sequence: CASSSRFDAFF. CDR3 nucleotides: TGTGCCAGCAGTTCCCGGTTTGACGCTTTCTTT.

This clonotype was observed a few times. This chain uses TRBV15 with TRBJ2-5; D remains ambiguous. This CDR3 has 13 amino acids. V lost 1 base and J 6 bases, leaving 9 bases between the germline ends. Germline CDR1 LNHNV, CDR2 YYDKDF (reference sequence). The CDR3 is CATSRVSSKTQYF. The DNA of the CDR3 is TGTGCCACCAGCAGAGTCTCTTCGAAGACCCAGTACTTC.

This chain connects TRBV30 to TRBJ2-3, with TRBD2 matching over 12 bases. The germline V gene encodes CDR1 GTSNPN and CDR2 SVGIG (reference sequence). This CDR3 comprises 14 residues. The junction had 7 bases not matched to a gene; V was cut back by 8 bases and J by 4 bases. The CDR3: CASRPSGGADTQYF. CDR3 DNA sequence: TGTGCCAGTAGACCTAGCGGGGGGGCAGATACGCAGTATTTT.

This clonotype was seen repeatedly, ten times or more. The chain uses TRBV14 and TRBJ2-7; D gene uncertain. V was cut by 4 bases and J by 1 base, with 11 bases left in between. CDR3 size: 14 residues. The germline gives CDR1 SGHDN, CDR2 FVKESK. In DNA, the CDR3 is TGTGCCAGCAGCCCCTTACGAAAGTCCTACGAGCAGTACTTC. Its translation is CASSPLRKSYEQYF.

The chain carries TRBV6-4 and TRBJ2-3; maybe TRBD1 (5 bases). Germline assignment: CDR1 MRHNA and CDR2 SNTAGT. Trimming cost V 5 bases and J 1 base, with 10 bases left between them. The CDR3 is 14 residues long. In DNA form, the CDR3 reads TGTGCCAGCAGTAAAGGGGTTCGCACAGATACGCAGTATTTT. Encoded protein: CASSKGVRTDTQYF.

This chain links TRBV25-1 with TRBJ2-3; tentatively, D is TRBD1 (6 bases). Per germline, CDR1 MGHDK and CDR2 SYGVNS. This CDR3 spans 16 amino acids. Trimming shortened V by 1 base and J by 8 bases, and 19 bases separated the two germline ends. The CDR3 DNA reads TGTGCCAGCAGTGAATTTCGCCATGGGGGCAAGGGTACGCAGTATTTT. As protein: CASSEFRHGGKGTQYF.

The chain has TRBV5-1 and TRBJ1-1; no firm D call. CDR1 is SGHRS, CDR2 YFSETQ, per germline. The ends were cut back, 4 bases at V and 0 bases at J, with 13 bases in the middle. The CDR3 sequence is 15 residues long. CDR3 in DNA: TGCGCCAGCAGCACCGGGTCATCAATGAACACTGAAGCTTTCTTT. Its translation is CASSTGSSMNTEAFF.

This clonotype was seen ten or more times. CDR3: CAWNFGRYEQYF. The DNA for the CDR3 is TGTGCCTGGAATTTCGGACGCTACGAGCAGTACTTC. This chain connects TRBV30 to TRBJ2-7, with no clear D. V dropped 4 bases and J dropped 3 bases, with 10 bases sitting between them. Germline V lookup: CDR1 GTSNPN, CDR2 SVGIG (reference sequence). The CDR3 length is 12 residues.

In this sample, this clonotype turned up many times. This sequence joins TRBV15 and TRBJ2-7; D is unclear. CDR1 and CDR2 (germline): LNHNV, YYDKDF (reference sequence). The CDR3 sequence is 12 residues long. Trimming pared 0 bases from V and 6 bases from J, leaving 6 bases between. CDR3 loop: CATSRDQTEQYF. CDR3 in DNA: TGTGCCACCAGCAGAGATCAGACCGAGCAGTACTTC.